This TCR beta chain was captured in a study of blood T cell repertoires in COVID-19. Overall study: The United States, Italy and Spain supplied acute and convalescent COVID-19 samples.

Authors' analysis steps: The authors estimated nucleated cell counts from reference gene primer amplification. Here immunoSEQ multiplex PCR was the method, and the copy in TCRdb shows in-frame clones only, minus some. V, J and clone size are taken as reported in that table, and D and trimming were inferred from the DNA itself. The table records about 47,000 clones, less than 90% of them present only once. Input material: peripheral blood. The receptor was derived from a man aged 45-65 years with acute or convalescent COVID-19.

The CDR3 spells CASSQEPGQIREKLFF. CDR3 in DNA: TGCGCCAGCAGCCAAGAACCGGGACAGATACGAGAAAAACTGTTTTTT. The chain couples TRBV4-3 to TRBJ1-4; 7 bases agree with TRBD1. The CDR3 is 16 residues long. V lost 0 bases to trimming and J lost 8 bases; unmatched junction nucleotides: 9. Germline values: CDR1 LGHNA, CDR2 YSLEER.